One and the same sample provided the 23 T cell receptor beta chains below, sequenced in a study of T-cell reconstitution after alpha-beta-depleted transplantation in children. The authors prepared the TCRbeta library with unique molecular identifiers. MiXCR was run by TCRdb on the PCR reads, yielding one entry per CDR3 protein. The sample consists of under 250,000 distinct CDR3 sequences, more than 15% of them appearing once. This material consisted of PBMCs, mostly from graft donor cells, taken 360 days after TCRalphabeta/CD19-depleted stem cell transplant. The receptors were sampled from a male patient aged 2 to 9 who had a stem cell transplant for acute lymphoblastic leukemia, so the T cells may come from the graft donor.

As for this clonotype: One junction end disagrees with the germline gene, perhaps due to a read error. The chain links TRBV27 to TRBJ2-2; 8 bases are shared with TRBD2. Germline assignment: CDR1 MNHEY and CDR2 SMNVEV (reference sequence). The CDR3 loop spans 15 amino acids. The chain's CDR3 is CASSTAGVNTWELFF. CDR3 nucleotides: TGTGCCAGCAGTACAGCGGGGGTCAACACCTGGGAGCTGTTTTTT.

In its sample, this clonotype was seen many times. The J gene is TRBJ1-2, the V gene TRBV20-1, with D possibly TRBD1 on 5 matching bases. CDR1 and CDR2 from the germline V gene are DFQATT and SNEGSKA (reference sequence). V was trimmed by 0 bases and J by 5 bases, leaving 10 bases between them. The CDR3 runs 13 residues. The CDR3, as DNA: TGCAGTGCTAGAGATTGGGAGGGGTATGGCTACACCTTC. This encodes CSARDWEGYGYTF.

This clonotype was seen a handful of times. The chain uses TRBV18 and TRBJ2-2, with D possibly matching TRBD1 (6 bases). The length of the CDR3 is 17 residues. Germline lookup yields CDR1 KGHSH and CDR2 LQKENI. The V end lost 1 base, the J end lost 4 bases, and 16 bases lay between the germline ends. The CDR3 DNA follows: TGTGCCAGCTCACCACAAACCCAGGGGTATGGCACCGGGGAGCTGTTTTTT. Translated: CASSPQTQGYGTGELFF.

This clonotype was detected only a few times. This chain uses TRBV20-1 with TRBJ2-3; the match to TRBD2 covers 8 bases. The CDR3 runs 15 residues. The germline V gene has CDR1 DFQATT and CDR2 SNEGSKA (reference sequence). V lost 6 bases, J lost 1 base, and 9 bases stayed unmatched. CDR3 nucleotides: TGCAGTGCGAAGAATAGCGGGATCCGCACAGATACGCAGTATTTT. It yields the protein CSAKNSGIRTDTQYF.

CDR3 protein: CASSYPITSGQQFF. The CDR3 nucleotides are TGTGCCAGCAGTTACCCCATCACTAGCGGACAGCAGTTCTTC. This chain connects TRBV6-2 or TRBV6-3 to TRBJ2-1; 8 nucleotides match TRBD2. The CDR3 has 14 amino acids. Trimming cost V 2 bases and J 11 bases; bases outside gene matches: 8. Germline V gene lookup returns CDR1 MNHEY and CDR2 SVGEGT.

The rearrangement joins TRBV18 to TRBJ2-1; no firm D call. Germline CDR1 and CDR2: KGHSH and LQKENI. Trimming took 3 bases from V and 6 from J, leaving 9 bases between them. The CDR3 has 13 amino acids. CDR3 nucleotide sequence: TGTGCCAGCTCACCTACGAGGATCAATGAGCAGTTCTTC. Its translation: CASSPTRINEQFF. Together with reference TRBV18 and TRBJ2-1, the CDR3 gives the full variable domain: NAGVMQNPRHLVRRRGQEARLRCSPMKGHSHVYWYRQLPEEGLKFMVYLQKENIIDESGMPKERFSAEFPKEGPSILRIQQVVRGDSAAYFCASSPTRINEQFFGPGTRLTVL.

The CDR3, as DNA: TGTGCCAGCAGCTTGGACGGACTAGCGGGGACTCAAGAGACCCAGTACTTC. Its protein product is CASSLDGLAGTQETQYF. The chain couples TRBV7-8 to TRBJ2-5, with 12 nucleotides matching TRBD2. The CDR3 spans 17 residues. V was clipped by 3 bases and J by 2 bases; unmatched bases: 7. Germline V gene sequence: CDR1 SGHVS, CDR2 FQNEAQ.

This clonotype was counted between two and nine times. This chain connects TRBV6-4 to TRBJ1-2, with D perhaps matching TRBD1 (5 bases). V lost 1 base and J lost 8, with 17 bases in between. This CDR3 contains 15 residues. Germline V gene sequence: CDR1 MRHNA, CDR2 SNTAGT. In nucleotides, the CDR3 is TGTGCCAGCAGTGACTTCGTCGGGGGGATATGGGGCTACACCTTC. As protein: CASSDFVGGIWGYTF.

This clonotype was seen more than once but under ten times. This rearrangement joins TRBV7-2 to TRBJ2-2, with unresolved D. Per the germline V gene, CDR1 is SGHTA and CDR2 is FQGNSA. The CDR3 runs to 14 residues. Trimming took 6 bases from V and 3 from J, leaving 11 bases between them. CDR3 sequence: CASSVAWYTGELFF. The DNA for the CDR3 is TGTGCCAGCAGTGTAGCCTGGTACACCGGGGAGCTGTTTTTT.

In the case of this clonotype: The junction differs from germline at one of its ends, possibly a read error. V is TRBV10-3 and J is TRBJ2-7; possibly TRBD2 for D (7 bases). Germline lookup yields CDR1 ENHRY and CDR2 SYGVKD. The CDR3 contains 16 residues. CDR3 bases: TGTGCCATCAGTGGGGGGGGGCAGTTAGGAAACTACAAGCAGTACTTC. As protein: CAISGGGQLGNYKQYF.

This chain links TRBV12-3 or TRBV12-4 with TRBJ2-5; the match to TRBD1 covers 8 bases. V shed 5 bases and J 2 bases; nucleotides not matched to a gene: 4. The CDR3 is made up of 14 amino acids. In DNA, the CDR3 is TGTGCCAGCAGTCGGACAGGGCGGCAAGAGACCCAGTACTTC. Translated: CASSRTGRQETQYF.

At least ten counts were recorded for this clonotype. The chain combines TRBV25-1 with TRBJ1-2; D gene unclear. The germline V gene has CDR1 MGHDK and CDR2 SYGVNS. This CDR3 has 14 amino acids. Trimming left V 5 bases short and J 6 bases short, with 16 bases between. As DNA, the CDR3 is TGTGCCAGCAGTACTACCGTAGGAGGGAATGGCTACACCTTC. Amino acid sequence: CASSTTVGGNGYTF.

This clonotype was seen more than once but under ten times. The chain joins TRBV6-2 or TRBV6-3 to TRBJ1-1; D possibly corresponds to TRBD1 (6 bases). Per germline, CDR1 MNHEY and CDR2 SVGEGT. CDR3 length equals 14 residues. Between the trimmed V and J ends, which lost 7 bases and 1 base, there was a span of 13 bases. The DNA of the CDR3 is TGTGCCAGCAAGAGGGGGGGGTCGAACACTGAAGCTTTCTTT. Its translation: CASKRGGSNTEAFF.

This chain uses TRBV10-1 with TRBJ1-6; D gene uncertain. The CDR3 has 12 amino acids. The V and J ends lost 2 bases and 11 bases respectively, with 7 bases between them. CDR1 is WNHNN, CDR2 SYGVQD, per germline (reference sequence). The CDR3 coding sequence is TGCGCCAGCAGTGAGGGCATTCCACCCCTCCACTTT. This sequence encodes CASSEGIPPLHF.

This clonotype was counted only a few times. The CDR3: CATSDSGTWSNQPQHF. The CDR3 DNA reads TGTGCCACCAGTGATTCAGGGACCTGGAGCAATCAGCCCCAGCATTTT. This sequence joins TRBV24-1 and TRBJ1-5; possibly TRBD1 for D (5 bases). The CDR3 loop spans 16 amino acids. The germline V gene encodes CDR1 KGHDR and CDR2 SFDVKD. V gave up 2 bases and J gave up 1 base, with 11 bases separating them.

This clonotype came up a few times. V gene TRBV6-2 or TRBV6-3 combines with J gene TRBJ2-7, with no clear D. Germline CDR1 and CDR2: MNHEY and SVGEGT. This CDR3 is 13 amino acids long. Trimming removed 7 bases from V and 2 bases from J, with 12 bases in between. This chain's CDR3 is CASTLGPPYEQYF. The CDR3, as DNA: TGTGCCAGCACCCTAGGCCCCCCCTACGAGCAGTACTTC.

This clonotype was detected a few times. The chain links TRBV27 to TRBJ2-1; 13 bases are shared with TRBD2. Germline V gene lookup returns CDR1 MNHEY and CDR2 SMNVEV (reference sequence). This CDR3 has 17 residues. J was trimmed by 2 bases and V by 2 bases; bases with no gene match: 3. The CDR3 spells CASSLTSGGAPYNEQFF. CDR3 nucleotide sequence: TGTGCCAGCAGTTTAACTAGCGGGGGGGCCCCCTACAATGAGCAGTTCTTC.

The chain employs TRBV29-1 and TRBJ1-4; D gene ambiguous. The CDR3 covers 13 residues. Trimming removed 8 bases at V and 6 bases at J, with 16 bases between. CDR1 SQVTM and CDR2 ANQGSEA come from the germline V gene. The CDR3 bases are TGCAGCCCCGGTGGGCTGAAGTATGAAAAACTGTTTTTT. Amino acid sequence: CSPGGLKYEKLFF.

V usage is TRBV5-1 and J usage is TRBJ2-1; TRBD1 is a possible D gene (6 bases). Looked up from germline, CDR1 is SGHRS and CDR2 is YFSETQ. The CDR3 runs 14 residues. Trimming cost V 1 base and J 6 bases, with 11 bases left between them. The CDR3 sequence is CASSLTGNSNEQFF. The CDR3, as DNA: TGCGCCAGCAGCTTGACAGGGAATAGCAATGAGCAGTTCTTC.

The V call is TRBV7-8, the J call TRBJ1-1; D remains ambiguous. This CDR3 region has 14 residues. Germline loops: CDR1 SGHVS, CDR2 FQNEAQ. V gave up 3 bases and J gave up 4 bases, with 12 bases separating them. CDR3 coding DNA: TGTGCCAGCAGCTTTCCCGGGCCCCTCACTGAAGCTTTCTTT. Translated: CASSFPGPLTEAFF.

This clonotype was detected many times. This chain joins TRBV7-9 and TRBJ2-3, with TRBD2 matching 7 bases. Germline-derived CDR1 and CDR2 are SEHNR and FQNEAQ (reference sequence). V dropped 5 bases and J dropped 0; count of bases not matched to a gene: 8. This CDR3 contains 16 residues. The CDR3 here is CASSPLSGESTDTQYF. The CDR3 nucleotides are TGTGCCAGCAGCCCTTTAAGCGGGGAAAGCACAGATACGCAGTATTTT.

The CDR3 region has the DNA TGTGCCACCAGTGACACGGGAGGGGCCAACGTCCTGACTTTC. This gives the protein CATSDTGGANVLTF. The rearrangement links TRBV24-1 to TRBJ2-6; tentative D call: TRBD2 (5 bases). CDR3 length equals 14 residues. The germline CDR1 and CDR2 sequences are KGHDR and SFDVKD. V was cut by 4 bases and J by 4 bases, with 7 bases left in between.

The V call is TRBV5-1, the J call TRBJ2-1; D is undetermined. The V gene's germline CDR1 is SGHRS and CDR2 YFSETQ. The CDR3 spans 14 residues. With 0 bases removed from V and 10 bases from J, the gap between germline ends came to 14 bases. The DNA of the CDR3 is TGCGCCAGCAGCTTGGGTGACCCTCGGGCCGAGCAGTTCTTC. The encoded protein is CASSLGDPRAEQFF.